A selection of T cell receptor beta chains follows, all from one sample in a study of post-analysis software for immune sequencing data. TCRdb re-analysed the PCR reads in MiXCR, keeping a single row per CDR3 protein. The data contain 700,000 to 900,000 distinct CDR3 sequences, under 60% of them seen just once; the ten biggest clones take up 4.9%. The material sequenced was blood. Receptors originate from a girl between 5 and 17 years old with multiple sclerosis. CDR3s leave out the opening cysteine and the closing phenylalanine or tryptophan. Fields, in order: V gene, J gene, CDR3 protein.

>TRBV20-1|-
SARDGGTGDNYEQY
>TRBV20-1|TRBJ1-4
IASDGEKLF
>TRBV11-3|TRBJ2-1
ASSPRGQGRDEQF
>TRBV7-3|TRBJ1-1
ASSISGMNTEAF
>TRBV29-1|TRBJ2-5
SVDYSQETQY
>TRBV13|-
ASSWTGAQETQY
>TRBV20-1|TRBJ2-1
SASQFSTEQF
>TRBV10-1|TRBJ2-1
ASSEGLAGLPGYNEQF
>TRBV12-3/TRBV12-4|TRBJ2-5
ASSLGQGDETQY
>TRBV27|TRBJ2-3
ASSLRPGGVGFAGTDTQY
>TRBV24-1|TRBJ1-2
ATSDPGTIYGYT
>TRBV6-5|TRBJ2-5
ASSFGTGIAQY
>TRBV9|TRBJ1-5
ASSEGQASNQPQH
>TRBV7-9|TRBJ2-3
ASYRPSPDTQY
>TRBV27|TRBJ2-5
ASSRHSQETQY
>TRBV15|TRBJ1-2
ATSRDVTGDYGYI
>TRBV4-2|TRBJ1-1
ASSQASRDGTEAF
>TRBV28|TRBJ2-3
ASSLFGQVTDTQY
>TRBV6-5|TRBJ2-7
ASSYGLGRYEQY
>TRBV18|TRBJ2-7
ASSPRQGGAYEQY
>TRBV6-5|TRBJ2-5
ASSYEPQETQY
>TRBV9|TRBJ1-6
ASSAQSYRDSPLH
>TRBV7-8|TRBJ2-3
ASSLASGQPGDTQY
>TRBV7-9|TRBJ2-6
ASSLVGGANVLT
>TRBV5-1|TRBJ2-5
ASSVDPGLGTQY
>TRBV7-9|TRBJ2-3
ASSENSGYTQY
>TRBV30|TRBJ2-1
AWSVLLAGGQGEQF
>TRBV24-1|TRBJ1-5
ATSDLFSICSNQPQH
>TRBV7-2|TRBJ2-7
ASSSRDRISSYEQY
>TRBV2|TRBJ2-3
ASSPARAARRGDTQY
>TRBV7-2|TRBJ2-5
ASSPRGGTQETQY
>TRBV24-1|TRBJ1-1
ATRGDLNTEAF
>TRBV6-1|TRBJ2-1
ASSLAVGGLDGLYNEQF
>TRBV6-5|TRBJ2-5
ASSYARVETQY
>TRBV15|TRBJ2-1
ATSGGDSCNEQF
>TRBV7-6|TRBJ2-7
ASSLGEGSGYEQY
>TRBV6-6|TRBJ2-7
ASSPGTSGRSEQY
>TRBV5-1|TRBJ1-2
ASGLLDRGSGYT
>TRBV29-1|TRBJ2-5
SVSSGGVRIEY
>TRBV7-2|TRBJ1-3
ASSLELSGNTIY
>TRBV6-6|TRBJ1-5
ASSYGTNGNQPQH
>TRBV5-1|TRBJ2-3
ASVSGRRDGDTQY
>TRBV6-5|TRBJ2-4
ASSYSGGKNIQY
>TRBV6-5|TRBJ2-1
ASSYSSSGSSYNEQF
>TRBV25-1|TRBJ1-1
ASSELESLNTEAF
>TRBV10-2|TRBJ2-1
ASRPGQGAYNEQF
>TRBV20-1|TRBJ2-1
SARDTSGKHNEQF
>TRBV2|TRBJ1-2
ASSEGSTNYGYT
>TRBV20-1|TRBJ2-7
SARDPGLRNEQY
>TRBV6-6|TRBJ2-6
ASSSRLAGSGANVLT
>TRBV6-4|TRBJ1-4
ASKMDRGRLF
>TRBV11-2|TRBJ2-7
ASRKGGAGSYEQY
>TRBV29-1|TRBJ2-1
SVRQGVIETQF
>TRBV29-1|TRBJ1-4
SVELAGRIDTNEKLF
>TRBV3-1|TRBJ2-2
ASSQAGTNRELF
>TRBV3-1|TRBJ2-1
ASSQGPRRNEQF
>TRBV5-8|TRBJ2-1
ATNDRGRIHEQF